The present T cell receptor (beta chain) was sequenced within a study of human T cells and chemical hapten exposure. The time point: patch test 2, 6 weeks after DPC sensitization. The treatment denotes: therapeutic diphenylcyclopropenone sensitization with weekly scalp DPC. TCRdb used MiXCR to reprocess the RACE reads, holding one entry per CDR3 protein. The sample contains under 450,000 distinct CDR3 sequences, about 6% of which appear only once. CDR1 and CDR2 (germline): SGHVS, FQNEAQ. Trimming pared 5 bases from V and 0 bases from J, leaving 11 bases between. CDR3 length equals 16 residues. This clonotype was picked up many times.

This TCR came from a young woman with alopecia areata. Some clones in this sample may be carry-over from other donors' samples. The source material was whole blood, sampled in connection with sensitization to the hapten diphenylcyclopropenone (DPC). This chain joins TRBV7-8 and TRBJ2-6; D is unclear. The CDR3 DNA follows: TGTGCCAGCAGCCCCTCACAGAGCTCTGGGGCCAACGTCCTGACTTTC. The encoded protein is CASSPSQSSGANVLTF.